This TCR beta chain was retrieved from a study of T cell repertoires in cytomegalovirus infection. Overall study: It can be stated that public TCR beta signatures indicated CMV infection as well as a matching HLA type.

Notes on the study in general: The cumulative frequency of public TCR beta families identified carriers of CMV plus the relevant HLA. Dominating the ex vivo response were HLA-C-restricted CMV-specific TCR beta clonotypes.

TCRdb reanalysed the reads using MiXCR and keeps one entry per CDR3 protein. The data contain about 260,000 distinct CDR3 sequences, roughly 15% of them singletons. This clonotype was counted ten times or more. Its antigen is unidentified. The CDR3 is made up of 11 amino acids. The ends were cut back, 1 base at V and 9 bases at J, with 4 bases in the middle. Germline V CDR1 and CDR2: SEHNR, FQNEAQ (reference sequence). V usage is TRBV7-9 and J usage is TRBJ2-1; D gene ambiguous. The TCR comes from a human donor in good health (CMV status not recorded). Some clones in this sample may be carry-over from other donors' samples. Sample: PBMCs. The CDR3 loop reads CASSLGVEQFF. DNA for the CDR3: TGTGCCAGCAGCTTAGGGGTTGAGCAGTTCTTC.